These 27 T cell receptor beta chains were all obtained from the same sample, sequenced in a study of cytomegalovirus exposure and HLA in healthy donors. Both 60 Vbeta primers and 13 Jbeta primers went into the PCR. Sequencing was performed with immunoSEQ multiplex PCR; in TCRdb, only in-frame clones are kept and a portion is missing. The sample lists about 150,000 clones; approximately 85% were seen once. The specimen was PBMCs. Receptors originate from a man between 50 and 59 years old in good health and CMV-seropositive.

Written as DNA, the CDR3 is TGCGCCAGCAGCTTGGCCGCGGAGATAGGTGGCTACACCTTC. It translates to CASSLAAEIGGYTF. The genes are TRBV5-1 and TRBJ1-2, with no clear D. CDR3 length: 14 residues. Trimming cost V 0 bases and J 7 bases, with 13 bases left between them. The germline CDR1 and CDR2 sequences are SGHRS and YFSETQ.

This chain connects TRBV30 to TRBJ1-1, with D uncertain. Germline-derived CDR1 and CDR2 are GTSNPN and SVGIG (reference sequence). Trimming shortened V by 4 bases and J by 0 bases, and 12 bases separated the two germline ends. The CDR3 runs 14 residues. Here the CDR3 DNA reads TGTGCCTGGAAAGTCAAGCTGATGAACACTGAAGCTTTCTTT. Protein: CAWKVKLMNTEAFF.

This clone has a handful of counts. The J gene is TRBJ2-2, the V gene TRBV5-8; 9 positions agree with TRBD1. CDR1 and CDR2 (germline): SGHTS, YDEGEE. This CDR3 is 17 amino acids long. The junction had 4 bases not matched to a gene; V was cut back by 0 bases and J by 1 base. CDR3 DNA sequence: TGTGCCAGCAGCTTGGACAGGGGGCAGATGAACACCGGGGAGCTGTTTTTT. It codes for CASSLDRGQMNTGELFF.

The rearrangement joins TRBV27 to TRBJ2-3; a possible D gene is TRBD1 (6 bases). From germline, CDR1 is MNHEY and CDR2 SMNVEV (reference sequence). Deletions cut 5 bases from V and 3 bases from J, with 21 bases between. The CDR3 has 17 residues. The CDR3 coding sequence is TGTGCCAGCAGTACTATCGGATGGACAGCGATGACAGATACGCAGTATTTT. The encoded protein is CASSTIGWTAMTDTQYF.

This chain uses TRBV11-3 with TRBJ2-5, with D tentatively TRBD2 (6 bases). Germline V lookup: CDR1 SGHNT, CDR2 YENEEA. The CDR3 is made up of 13 amino acids. With 5 bases removed from V and 2 bases from J, the gap between germline ends came to 9 bases. CDR3 residues: CASSQGLQETQYF. The CDR3 DNA is TGTGCCAGCAGCCAGGGACTTCAAGAGACCCAGTACTTC.

V is TRBV5-1 and J is TRBJ2-5, with 15 bases identical to TRBD2. CDR3 length equals 16 residues. Germline V gene lookup returns CDR1 SGHRS and CDR2 YFSETQ. The ends lost 4 bases at V and 2 bases at J; junction bases unmatched: 3. CDR3 loop: CASSTGTSGRQETQYF. The CDR3 DNA reads TGCGCCAGCAGCACAGGGACTAGCGGGAGGCAAGAGACCCAGTACTTC.

The rearrangement joins TRBV6-9 to TRBJ2-2, with D possibly TRBD1 on 7 matching bases. Trimming shortened V by 7 bases and J by 3 bases, and 15 bases separated the two germline ends. The CDR3 has 15 residues. The germline V gene encodes CDR1 MNHGY and CDR2 SVAAGI. The CDR3 sequence: CASTRAGGYTGELFF. DNA for the CDR3: TGTGCCAGCACCAGGGCAGGGGGGTACACCGGGGAGCTGTTTTTT.

The chain joins TRBV28 to TRBJ2-2, with 8 bases lining up with TRBD2. The CDR3 sequence is 13 residues long. The trim removed 10 bases at V and 3 bases at J, leaving 4 bases unmatched. CDR1 is MDHEN, CDR2 SYDVKM, per germline. The CDR3 nucleotides are TGTGCCACCGGAGCGGGGGACACCGGGGAGCTGTTTTTT. Its protein is CATGAGDTGELFF.

The chain links TRBV7-9 to TRBJ2-3, with 11 bases that match TRBD2. The CDR3 is 16 amino acids. V gave up 6 bases and J gave up 5 bases; unmatched junction bases: 10. Looked up from germline, CDR1 is SEHNR and CDR2 is FQNEAQ (reference sequence). CDR3 protein: CASSNEGLAARDTQYF. The CDR3 nucleotides read TGTGCCAGCAGTAACGAGGGACTAGCGGCACGAGATACGCAGTATTTT.

The chain has TRBV28 and TRBJ2-7, with TRBD1 identical over 9 bases. V lost 3 bases and J lost 9; bases outside the gene matches: 18. Germline V gene lookup returns CDR1 MDHEN and CDR2 SYDVKM. This CDR3 is 17 amino acids long. CDR3 sequence: CASSFLGQGPPLKRQYF. As DNA, the CDR3 is TGTGCCAGCAGTTTCCTGGGACAGGGTCCCCCCCTTAAAAGGCAGTACTTC.

The V gene is TRBV14, the J gene TRBJ2-7; 7 bases map to TRBD1. Unmatched junction bases numbered 5, after V lost 0 bases and J lost 3 bases. Germline V gives CDR1 SGHDN, CDR2 FVKESK. CDR3 length: 15 residues. CDR3 protein: CASSQEWDRLYEQYF. CDR3 nucleotide sequence: TGTGCCAGCAGCCAAGAGTGGGACAGACTCTACGAGCAGTACTTC. Complete variable domain (other parts from reference TRBV14 and TRBJ2-7): EAGVTQFPSHSVIEKGQTVTLRCDPISGHDNLYWYRRVMGKEIKFLLHFVKESKQDESGMPNNRFLAERTGGTYSTLKVQPAELEDSGVYFCASSQEWDRLYEQYFGPGTRLTVT.

CDR3 in amino acids: CASSPGTSGGAYEQYF. DNA of the CDR3: TGTGCCAGCAGTCCCGGGACTAGCGGGGGAGCCTACGAGCAGTACTTC. V and J are TRBV28 and TRBJ2-7, with TRBD2 identical over 14 bases. Trimming took 5 bases from V and 2 from J; bases not matched to a gene: 5. Germline assignment: CDR1 MDHEN and CDR2 SYDVKM. There are 16 residues in the CDR3.

This clone is a singleton in its sample. V is TRBV6-6 and J is TRBJ2-7; 11 nucleotides line up with TRBD2. V gave up 4 bases and J gave up 6 bases; unmatched junction bases: 5. The CDR3 covers 14 residues. CDR1 MNHNY and CDR2 SVGAGI come from the germline V gene (reference sequence). CDR3 nucleotides: TGTGCCAGCAGTTTTAGCGGGAGGGAGGGCGAGCAGTACTTC. Protein sequence: CASSFSGREGEQYF.

This clone was found a few times. V and J are TRBV5-1 and TRBJ2-5, with a tentative D call TRBD2 (7 bases). Germline loops: CDR1 SGHRS, CDR2 YFSETQ. V lost 4 bases and J 2 bases, leaving 15 bases between the germline ends. The CDR3 covers 15 residues. The CDR3 loop reads CASSRIGGDQETQYF. The DNA of the CDR3 is TGCGCCAGCAGCCGGATAGGGGGGGATCAAGAGACCCAGTACTTC. The full variable domain, with the rest looked up from reference TRBV5-1 and TRBJ2-5, is KAGVTQTPRYLIKTRGQQVTLSCSPISGHRSVSWYQQTPGQGLQFLFEYFSETQRNKGNFPGRFSGRQFSNSRSEMNVSTLELGDSALYLCASSRIGGDQETQYFGPGTRLLVL.

J is TRBJ2-1 and V is TRBV6-6, with D tentatively TRBD2 (6 bases). Germline V lookup: CDR1 MNHNY, CDR2 SVGAGI (reference sequence). Trimming removed 8 bases at V and 3 bases at J, with 11 bases between. The CDR3 consists of 13 residues. CDR3: CASAYSGYNEQFF. CDR3 coding DNA: TGTGCCAGCGCATATAGCGGCTACAATGAGCAGTTCTTC.

Comment on this clone: A junction boundary mismatches the germline segment, possibly from a read error. The rearrangement uses TRBV5-1 and TRBJ1-2; tentatively, D is TRBD1 (6 bases). From germline, CDR1 is SGHRS and CDR2 YFSETQ. The CDR3 totals 15 residues. Written as DNA, the CDR3 is TGCGCCAGCAGCTTGAGACCAGGGGTTGGCTATGGCTATACCTTC. Its translation is CASSLRPGVGYGYTF.

This sequence joins TRBV27 and TRBJ2-1; 14 positions agree with TRBD2. Germline V gene sequence: CDR1 MNHEY, CDR2 SMNVEV (reference sequence). V was pared by 6 bases and J by 6 bases, with 4 bases of the junction left unmatched. This CDR3 is built from 15 residues. CDR3 sequence reads: CASRMGLAGVNEQFF. CDR3 nucleotide sequence: TGTGCCAGCAGAATGGGACTAGCGGGGGTCAATGAGCAGTTCTTC.

The rearrangement uses TRBV7-9 and TRBJ2-4; possibly TRBD2 for D (5 bases). The CDR3 length is 17 residues. Per the germline V gene, CDR1 is SEHNR and CDR2 is FQNEAQ (reference sequence). The V gene lost 3 bases and the J gene lost 6 bases, with 21 bases spanning the gap. The CDR3: CASSFAGGSPRGNIQYF. DNA of the CDR3: TGTGCCAGCAGCTTCGCCGGCGGGTCCCCTCGGGGAAACATTCAGTACTTC.

The chain uses TRBV6-1 and TRBJ1-4, with D perhaps matching TRBD1 (5 bases). Trimming removed 9 bases from V and 3 bases from J, with 17 bases in between. The CDR3 runs 15 residues. Germline lookup yields CDR1 MNHNS and CDR2 SASEGT. The CDR3 region is CASGMGGTSNEKLFF. In nucleotides, the CDR3 is TGTGCCAGTGGCATGGGGGGGACCTCTAATGAAAAACTGTTTTTT.

The chain links TRBV27 to TRBJ2-4; D possibly corresponds to TRBD1 (6 bases). The germline V gene encodes CDR1 MNHEY and CDR2 SMNVEV (reference sequence). CDR3 length: 20 residues. Trimming took 5 bases from V and 0 from J, leaving 26 bases between them. This chain's CDR3 is CASSPSRRTGLPIAKNIQYF. The CDR3 nucleotides are TGTGCCAGCAGTCCTTCCCGACGTACAGGGCTTCCAATAGCCAAAAACATTCAGTACTTC.

This clone appeared a single time. The chain employs TRBV19 and TRBJ2-7; D gene uncertain. V shed 3 bases and J shed 3 bases, with 12 bases lying between them. Per germline, CDR1 LNHDA and CDR2 SQIVND (reference sequence). The CDR3 runs 14 residues. The CDR3 is CASSMSSSVYEQYF. CDR3 sequence (DNA): TGTGCCAGTAGTATGAGTAGCAGTGTCTACGAGCAGTACTTC.

This clone was seen only once. The CDR3 region is CASSRDLLSYEQYF. CDR3 coding DNA: TGCGCCAGCAGCCGGGACTTACTCTCCTACGAGCAGTACTTC. This chain links TRBV5-1 with TRBJ2-7; maybe TRBD2 (6 bases). V lost 4 bases to trimming and J lost 0 bases, with 11 bases between them. The CDR3 is 14 amino acids. CDR1 is SGHRS, CDR2 YFSETQ, per germline.

The chain employs TRBV10-2 and TRBJ2-5, with D tentatively TRBD1 (5 bases). The CDR3 covers 15 residues. Germline V gene lookup returns CDR1 WSHSY and CDR2 SAAADI. Between the trimmed V and J ends, which lost 6 bases and 5 bases, there was a span of 19 bases. The CDR3 DNA follows: TGCGCCAGCAGGGCCCAGGGCAGGAGTTCGGAGACCCAGTACTTC. Translating it yields CASRAQGRSSETQYF.

V and J are TRBV4-1 and TRBJ2-5; TRBD1 aligns across 7 bases. This CDR3 has 17 residues. CDR1 is MGHRA, CDR2 YSYEKL, per germline. J lost 6 bases, V lost 0 bases, and 13 bases had no gene match. CDR3 sequence: CASSQDSRAGGRQTQYF. Here the CDR3 DNA reads TGCGCCAGCAGCCAAGATTCCCGAGCAGGGGGTAGGCAGACCCAGTACTTC.

The rearrangement joins TRBV4-1 to TRBJ2-5, with 12 bases identical to TRBD2. The end of the DNA aligns better with TRBJ2-7, so the J call may be wrong. This CDR3 is built from 16 residues. Germline V gene data show CDR1 as MGHRA and CDR2 as YSYEKL. The CDR3 DNA sequence: TGCGCCAGCAGCCAAGATGAGACTAGCGGGGGCTACGAGCAGTACTTC. Encoded protein: CASSQDETSGGYEQYF.

The chain links TRBV28 to TRBJ1-1, with D tentatively TRBD1 (5 bases). Germline CDR1 MDHEN, CDR2 SYDVKM. CDR3 length: 17 residues. The ends were cut back, 7 bases at V and 4 bases at J, with 25 bases in the middle. The CDR3 spells CASNHPRRVEVSTEAFF. The DNA for the CDR3 is TGTGCCAGCAACCATCCCCGCAGGGTTGAGGTGAGCACTGAAGCTTTCTTT.

The gene calls are TRBV7-6 and TRBJ2-3; D unresolved. This CDR3 has 14 residues. Germline lookup yields CDR1 SGHVS and CDR2 FNYEAQ. Trimming stripped 2 bases from V and 1 base from J, with 7 bases between. The CDR3 spells CASSLNQGTDTQYF. CDR3 DNA sequence: TGTGCCAGCAGCTTAAATCAGGGCACAGATACGCAGTATTTT.